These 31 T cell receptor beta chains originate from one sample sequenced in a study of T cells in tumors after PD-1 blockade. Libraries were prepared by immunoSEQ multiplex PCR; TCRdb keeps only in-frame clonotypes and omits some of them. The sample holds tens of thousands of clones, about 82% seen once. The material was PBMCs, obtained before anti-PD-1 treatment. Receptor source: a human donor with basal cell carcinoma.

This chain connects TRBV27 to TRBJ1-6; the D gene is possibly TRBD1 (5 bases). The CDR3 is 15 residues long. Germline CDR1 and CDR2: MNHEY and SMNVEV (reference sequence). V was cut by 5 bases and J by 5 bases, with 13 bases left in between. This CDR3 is CASSVEGRHNSPLHF. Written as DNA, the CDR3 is TGTGCCAGCAGTGTGGAGGGACGGCATAATTCACCCCTCCACTTT.

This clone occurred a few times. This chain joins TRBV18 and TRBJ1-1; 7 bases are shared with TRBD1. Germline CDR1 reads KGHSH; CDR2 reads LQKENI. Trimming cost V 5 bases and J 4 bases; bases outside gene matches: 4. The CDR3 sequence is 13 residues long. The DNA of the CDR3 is TGTGCCAGCTCAGAGACAGGGTCCACTGAAGCTTTCTTT. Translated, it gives CASSETGSTEAFF.

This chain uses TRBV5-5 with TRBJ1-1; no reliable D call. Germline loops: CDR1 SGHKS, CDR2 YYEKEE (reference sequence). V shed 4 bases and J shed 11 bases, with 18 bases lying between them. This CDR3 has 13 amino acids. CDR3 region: CASSAGNAPQAFF. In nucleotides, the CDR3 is TGTGCCAGCAGCGCCGGGAACGCACCACAGGCTTTCTTT.

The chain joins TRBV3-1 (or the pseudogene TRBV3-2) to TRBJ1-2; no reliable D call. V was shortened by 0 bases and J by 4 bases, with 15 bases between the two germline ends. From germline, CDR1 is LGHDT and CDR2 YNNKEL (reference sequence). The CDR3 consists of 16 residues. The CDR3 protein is CASSQDNFKAVYGYTF. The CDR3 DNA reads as TGTGCCAGCAGCCAAGATAATTTTAAGGCAGTCTATGGCTACACCTTC.

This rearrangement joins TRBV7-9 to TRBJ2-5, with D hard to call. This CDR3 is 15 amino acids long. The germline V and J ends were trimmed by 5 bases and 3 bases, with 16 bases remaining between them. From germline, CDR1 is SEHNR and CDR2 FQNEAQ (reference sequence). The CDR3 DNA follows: TGTGCCAGCAGCGCGTCGTCCCGTCCCGAAGAGACCCAGTACTTC. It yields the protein CASSASSRPEETQYF.

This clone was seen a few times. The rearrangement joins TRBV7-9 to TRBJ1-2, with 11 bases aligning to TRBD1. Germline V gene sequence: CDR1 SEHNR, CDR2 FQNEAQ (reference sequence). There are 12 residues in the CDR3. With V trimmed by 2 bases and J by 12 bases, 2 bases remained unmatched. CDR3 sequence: CASSLRGQGDTF. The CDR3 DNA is TGTGCCAGCAGCTTAAGGGGACAGGGGGACACCTTC.

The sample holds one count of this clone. CDR3 coding DNA: TGCGCCAGCAGCGTGGGACAGGGCCCGTCCTATGGCTACACCTTC. Encoded protein: CASSVGQGPSYGYTF. The chain uses TRBV5-1 and TRBJ1-2; 9 positions agree with TRBD1. Germline CDR1 and CDR2: SGHRS and YFSETQ. V shed 4 bases, J shed 4 bases, and the junction held 8 bases outside the gene matches. This CDR3 region has 15 residues.

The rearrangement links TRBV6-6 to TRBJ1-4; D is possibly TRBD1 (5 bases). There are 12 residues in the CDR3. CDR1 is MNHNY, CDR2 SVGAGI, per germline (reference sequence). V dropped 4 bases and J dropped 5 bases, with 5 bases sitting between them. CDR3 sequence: CASSWTNEKLFF. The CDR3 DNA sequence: TGTGCCAGCAGTTGGACAAATGAAAAACTGTTTTTT.

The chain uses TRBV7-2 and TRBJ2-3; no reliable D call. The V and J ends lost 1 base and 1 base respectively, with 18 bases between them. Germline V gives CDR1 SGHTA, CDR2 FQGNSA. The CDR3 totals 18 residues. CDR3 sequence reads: CASSLEATALWGTDTQYF. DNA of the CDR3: TGTGCCAGCAGCTTAGAGGCGACCGCGCTATGGGGCACAGATACGCAGTATTTT.

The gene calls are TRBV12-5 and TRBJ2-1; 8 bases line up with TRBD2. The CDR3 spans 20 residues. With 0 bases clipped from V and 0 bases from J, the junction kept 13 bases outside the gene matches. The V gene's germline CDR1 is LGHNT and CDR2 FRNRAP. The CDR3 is CASGLVRRGGLLSSYNEQFF. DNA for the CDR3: TGTGCTAGTGGTTTGGTAAGACGGGGGGGCCTTCTTAGCTCCTACAATGAGCAGTTCTTC.

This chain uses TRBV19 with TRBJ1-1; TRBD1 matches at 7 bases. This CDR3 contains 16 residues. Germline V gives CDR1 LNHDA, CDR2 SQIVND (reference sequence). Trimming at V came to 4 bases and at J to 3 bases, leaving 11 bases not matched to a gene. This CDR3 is CASSKGTGVRDTEAFF. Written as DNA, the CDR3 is TGTGCCAGTAGTAAAGGAACAGGGGTACGCGACACTGAAGCTTTCTTT. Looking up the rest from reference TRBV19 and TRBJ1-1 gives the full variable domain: DGGITQSPKYLFRKEGQNVTLSCEQNLNHDAMYWYRQDPGQGLRLIYYSQIVNDFQKGDIAEGYSVSREKKESFPLTVTSAQKNPTAFYLCASSKGTGVRDTEAFFGQGTRLTVV.

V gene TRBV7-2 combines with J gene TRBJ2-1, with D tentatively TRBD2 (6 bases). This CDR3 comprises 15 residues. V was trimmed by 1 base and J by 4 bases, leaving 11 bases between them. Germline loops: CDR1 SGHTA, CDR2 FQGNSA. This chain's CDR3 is CASSLGLAWYNEQFF. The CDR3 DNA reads TGTGCCAGCAGCTTAGGGCTAGCGTGGTACAATGAGCAGTTCTTC.

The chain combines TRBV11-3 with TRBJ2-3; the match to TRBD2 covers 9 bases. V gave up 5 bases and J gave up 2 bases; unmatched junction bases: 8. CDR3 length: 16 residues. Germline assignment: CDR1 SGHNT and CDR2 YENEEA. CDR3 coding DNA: TGTGCCAGCAGCCTAAGAAGCGGGGGGTACACAGATACGCAGTATTTT. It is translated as CASSLRSGGYTDTQYF.

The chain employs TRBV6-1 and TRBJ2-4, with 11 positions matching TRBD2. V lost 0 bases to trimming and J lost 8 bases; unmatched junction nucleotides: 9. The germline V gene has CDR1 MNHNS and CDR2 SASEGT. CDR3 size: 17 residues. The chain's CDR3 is CASSEATSGAGGDIQYF. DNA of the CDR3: TGTGCCAGCAGTGAAGCGACTAGCGGGGCGGGGGGTGACATTCAGTACTTC.

The chain's CDR3 is CASSELSDSGNTIYF. CDR3 DNA: TGTGCCAGCAGTGAATTGTCGGACTCTGGAAACACCATATATTTT. The genes are TRBV6-1 and TRBJ1-3; no definite D call. The CDR3 is 15 residues long. From germline, CDR1 is MNHNS and CDR2 SASEGT. Trimming removed 2 bases from V and 0 bases from J, with 8 bases in between.

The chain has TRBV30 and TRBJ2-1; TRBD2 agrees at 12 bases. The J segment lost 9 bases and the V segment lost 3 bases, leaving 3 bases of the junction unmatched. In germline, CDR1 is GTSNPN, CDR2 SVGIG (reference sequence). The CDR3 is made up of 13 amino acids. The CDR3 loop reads CAWRLAGGAEQFF. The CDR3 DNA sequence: TGTGCCTGGAGACTAGCGGGGGGAGCTGAGCAGTTCTTC.

CDR3 residues: CARPDRGTEAFF. CDR3 DNA: TGTGCCAGACCTGACAGGGGCACTGAAGCTTTCTTT. The chain employs TRBV19 and TRBJ1-1; 8 bases agree with TRBD1. V shed 9 bases, J shed 4 bases, and the junction held 4 bases outside the gene matches. Germline CDR1 and CDR2: LNHDA and SQIVND (reference sequence). This CDR3 has 12 amino acids.

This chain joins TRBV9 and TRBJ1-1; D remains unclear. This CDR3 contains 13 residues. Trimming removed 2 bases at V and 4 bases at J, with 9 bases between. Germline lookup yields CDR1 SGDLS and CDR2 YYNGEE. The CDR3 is CASSVGDFTEAFF. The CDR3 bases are TGTGCCAGCAGCGTTGGAGATTTCACTGAAGCTTTCTTT.

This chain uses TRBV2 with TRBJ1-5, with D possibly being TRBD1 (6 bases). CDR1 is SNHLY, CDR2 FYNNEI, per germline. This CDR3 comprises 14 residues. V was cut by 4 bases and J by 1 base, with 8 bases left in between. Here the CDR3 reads CASSVQGSNQPQHF. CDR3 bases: TGTGCCAGCAGTGTACAGGGAAGCAATCAGCCCCAGCATTTT.

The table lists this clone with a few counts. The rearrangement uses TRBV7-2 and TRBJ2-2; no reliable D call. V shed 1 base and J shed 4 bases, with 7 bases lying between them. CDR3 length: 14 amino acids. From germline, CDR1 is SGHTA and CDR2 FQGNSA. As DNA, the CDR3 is TGTGCCAGCAGCTTAGACATCTCCACCGGGGAGCTGTTTTTT. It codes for CASSLDISTGELFF. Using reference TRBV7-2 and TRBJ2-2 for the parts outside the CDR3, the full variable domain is GAGVSQSPSNKVTEKGKDVELRCDPISGHTALYWYRQSLGQGLEFLIYFQGNSAPDKSGLPSDRFSAERTGGSVSTLTIQRTQQEDSAVYLCASSLDISTGELFFGEGSRLTVL.

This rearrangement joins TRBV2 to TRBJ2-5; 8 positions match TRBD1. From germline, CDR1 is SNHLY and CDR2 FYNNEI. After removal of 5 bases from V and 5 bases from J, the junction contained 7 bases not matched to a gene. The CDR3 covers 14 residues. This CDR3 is CASSSRTGRETQYF. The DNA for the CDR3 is TGTGCCAGCAGTAGCCGGACAGGGAGGGAGACCCAGTACTTC.

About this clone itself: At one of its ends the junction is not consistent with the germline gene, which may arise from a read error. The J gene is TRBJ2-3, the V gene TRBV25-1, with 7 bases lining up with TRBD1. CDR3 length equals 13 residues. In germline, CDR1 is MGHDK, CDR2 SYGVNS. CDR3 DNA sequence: TGTGCCAGCAGTGAATTAGGGCGACAGGGAAAGGATTTT. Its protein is CASSELGRQGKDF.

CDR3 in DNA: TGTGCCAGTAGTATATCGCAGACCATGAACACTGAAGCTTTCTTT. Its protein is CASSISQTMNTEAFF. The chain links TRBV19 to TRBJ1-1; D is unclear. This CDR3 spans 15 amino acids. The germline V and J ends were trimmed by 2 bases and 0 bases, with 10 bases remaining between them. Germline loops: CDR1 LNHDA, CDR2 SQIVND (reference sequence).

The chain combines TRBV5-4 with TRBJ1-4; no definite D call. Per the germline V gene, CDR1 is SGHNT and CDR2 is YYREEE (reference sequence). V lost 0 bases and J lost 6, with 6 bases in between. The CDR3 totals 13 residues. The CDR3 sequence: CASSLGADEKLFF. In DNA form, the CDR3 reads TGTGCCAGCAGCTTGGGTGCAGATGAAAAACTGTTTTTT.

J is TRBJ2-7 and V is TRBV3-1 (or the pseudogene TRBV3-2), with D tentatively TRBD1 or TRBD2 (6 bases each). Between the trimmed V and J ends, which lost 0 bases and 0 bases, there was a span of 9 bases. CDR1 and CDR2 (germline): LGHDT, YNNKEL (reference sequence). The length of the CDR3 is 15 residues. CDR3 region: CASSQEGGHSYEQYF. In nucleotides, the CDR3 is TGTGCCAGCAGCCAAGAGGGGGGACACTCCTACGAGCAGTACTTC.

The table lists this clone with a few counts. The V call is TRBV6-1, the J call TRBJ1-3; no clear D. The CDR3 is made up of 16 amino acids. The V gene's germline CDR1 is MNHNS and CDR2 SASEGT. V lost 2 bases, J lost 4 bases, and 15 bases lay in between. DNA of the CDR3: TGTGCCAGCAGTGAATTAACTGTTACGGCAGGAAACACCATATATTTT. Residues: CASSELTVTAGNTIYF.

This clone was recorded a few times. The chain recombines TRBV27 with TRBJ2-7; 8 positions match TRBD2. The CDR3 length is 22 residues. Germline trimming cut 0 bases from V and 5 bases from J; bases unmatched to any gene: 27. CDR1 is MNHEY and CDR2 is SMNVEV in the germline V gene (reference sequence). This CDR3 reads CASSLSAYLPIRPSGGSNEQYF. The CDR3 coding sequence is TGTGCCAGCAGTTTATCCGCCTATCTCCCTATCCGTCCCAGCGGGGGATCCAACGAGCAGTACTTC.

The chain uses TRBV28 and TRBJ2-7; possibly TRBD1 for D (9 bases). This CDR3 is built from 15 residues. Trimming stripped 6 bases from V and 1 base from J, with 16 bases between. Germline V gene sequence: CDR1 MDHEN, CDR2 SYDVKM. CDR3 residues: CASSGGGTGSYEQYF. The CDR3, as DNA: TGTGCCAGCAGCGGGGGGGGGACAGGGTCCTACGAGCAGTACTTC.

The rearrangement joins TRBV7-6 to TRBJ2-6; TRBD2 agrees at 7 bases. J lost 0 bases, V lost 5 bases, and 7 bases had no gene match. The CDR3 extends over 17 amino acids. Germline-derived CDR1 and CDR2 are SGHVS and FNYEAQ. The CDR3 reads CASSPRGRVSGANVLTF. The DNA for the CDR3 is TGTGCCAGCAGCCCCCGAGGGAGGGTCTCTGGGGCCAACGTCCTGACTTTC.

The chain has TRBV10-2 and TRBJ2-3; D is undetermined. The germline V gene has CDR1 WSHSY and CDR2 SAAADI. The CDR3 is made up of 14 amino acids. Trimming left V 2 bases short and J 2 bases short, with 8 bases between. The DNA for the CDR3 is TGCGCCAGCAGTGAGGAGCGACTCACAGATACGCAGTATTTT. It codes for CASSEERLTDTQYF.

CDR3 residues: CASSLGRPIVSRGTEAFF. CDR3 DNA sequence: TGTGCCAGCTCACTCGGCAGGCCGATAGTCAGTCGGGGCACTGAAGCTTTCTTT. This rearrangement joins TRBV18 to TRBJ1-1; the D is unclear. Germline V gene data show CDR1 as KGHSH and CDR2 as LQKENI. V lost 4 bases and J 4 bases, leaving 25 bases between the germline ends. This CDR3 spans 18 amino acids.